This TCR beta chain derives from a study of CD8 T cells in Susac syndrome. Study as a whole: When their blood was taken, patients with Susac syndrome were therapy-naive, taking corticosteroids, or taking intravenous immunoglobulin alone. Study results and caveats: It was acknowledged in the study that the number of individuals who were included in its TCR sequencing and HLA analysis was relatively small.

RNA, at about 0.45 to 1 ug, was reverse transcribed with random hexamers. Amplification of TCR beta CDR3 used immunoSEQ multiplex PCR across 54 Vbeta and 13 Jbeta. TCRdb itself ran the immunoSEQ multiplex PCR reads through MiXCR, one entry per CDR3 protein. Here the sample spans approximately 190,000 distinct CDR3 sequences, approximately 95% being singletons. The V and J ends lost 3 bases and 0 bases, in that order; junction bases with no gene match: 7. Germline V gives CDR1 SGDLS, CDR2 YYNGEE. The CDR3 has 17 residues. Concerning this clonotype itself: Its antigen is unknown.

The chain combines TRBV9 with TRBJ1-5, with TRBD1 matching 9 bases. This TCR came from a human donor with Susac syndrome. The source material was CD8+ T cells from PBMCs. The CDR3 nucleotides read TGTGCCAGCAGCGAGGGACAGGGTCCCTATAGCAATCAGCCCCAGCATTTT. It encodes CASSEGQGPYSNQPQHF.